Shown below are 17 T cell receptor beta chains from a single sample sequenced in a study of T cells in localized non-small cell lung cancer. Clones were sequenced by immunoSEQ multiplex PCR, and TCRdb holds only the in-frame ones, with some missing. The data show some 30,000 clones, around 84% seen once. Sequences were derived from peripheral blood, sampled before any cancer treatment. These receptors came from a male donor aged 60 or older with stage III lung adenocarcinoma.

This clone was recorded once. The CDR3 nucleotides read TGCGCCAGCAGCCAAAGTCGGACAGGGGGCGTCTATGGCTACACCTTC. Its translation is CASSQSRTGGVYGYTF. The V and J genes are TRBV4-1 and TRBJ1-2, with 11 bases lining up with TRBD1. The junction had 6 bases not matched to a gene; V was cut back by 2 bases and J by 4 bases. The CDR3 totals 16 residues. The germline V gene encodes CDR1 MGHRA and CDR2 YSYEKL.

The rearrangement links TRBV5-4 to TRBJ1-2, with TRBD1 identical over 7 bases. V was pared by 5 bases and J by 5 bases, with 21 bases of the junction left unmatched. The CDR3 loop spans 18 amino acids. CDR1 is SGHNT, CDR2 YYREEE, per germline (reference sequence). The CDR3 region is CASRPNRGPLRLFYGYTF. Here the CDR3 DNA reads TGTGCCAGCAGACCAAATAGGGGGCCCCTCCGTCTTTTTTATGGCTACACCTTC.

V and J are TRBV29-1 and TRBJ2-1; the match to TRBD2 covers 9 bases. CDR1 and CDR2 (germline): SQVTM, ANQGSEA. The ends lost 4 bases at V and 8 bases at J; junction bases unmatched: 12. This CDR3 region has 15 residues. DNA of the CDR3: TGCAGCGTTGTCTGGTCTAGCGGGATTAACCATGAGCAGTTCTTC. It is translated as CSVVWSSGINHEQFF.

This chain joins TRBV5-6 and TRBJ2-5; D perhaps matches TRBD1 (6 bases). Trimming shortened V by 4 bases and J by 5 bases, and 15 bases separated the two germline ends. The germline gives CDR1 SGHDT, CDR2 YYEEEE. This CDR3 has 14 amino acids. DNA of the CDR3: TGTGCCAGCAGCGAGGGACACGGCCGGGAGACCCAGTACTTC. This gives the protein CASSEGHGRETQYF. Full variable domain (outside the CDR3, taken from reference TRBV5-6 and TRBJ2-5): DAGVTQSPTHLIKTRGQQVTLRCSPKSGHDTVSWYQQALGQGPQFIFQYYEEEERQRGNFPDRFSGHQFPNYSSELNVNALLLGDSALYLCASSEGHGRETQYFGPGTRLLVL.

This chain joins TRBV30 and TRBJ1-2; D call uncertain. V was shortened by 0 bases and J by 3 bases, with 8 bases between the two germline ends. CDR3 length equals 13 residues. Germline V lookup: CDR1 GTSNPN, CDR2 SVGIG (reference sequence). The DNA of the CDR3 is TGTGCCTGGAGTGTCCGGATCGACTATGGCTACACCTTC. This encodes CAWSVRIDYGYTF.

Comment on this clone: The same CDR3 also results from other DNA sequences found in this sample. The chain carries TRBV6-1 and TRBJ1-5; D unclear. Trimming shortened V by 4 bases and J by 2 bases, and 6 bases separated the two germline ends. The CDR3 runs to 13 residues. The germline gives CDR1 MNHNS, CDR2 SASEGT. The CDR3 reads CASSVRGNQPQHF. For the CDR3, the DNA is TGTGCCAGCAGTGTCCGGGGCAATCAGCCCCAGCATTTT.

The chain has TRBV4-2 and TRBJ2-3, with 16 bases aligning to TRBD2. After removal of 3 bases from V and 5 bases from J, the junction contained 2 bases not matched to a gene. The CDR3 runs to 16 residues. Germline lookup yields CDR1 LGHNA and CDR2 YNFKEQ. Here the CDR3 DNA reads TGTGCCAGCAGCCAGGGACTAGCGGGGGGGCAAGATACGCAGTATTTT. Translated: CASSQGLAGGQDTQYF.

The rearrangement uses TRBV18 and TRBJ2-1; maybe TRBD2 (6 bases). The CDR3 spans 15 residues. Germline lookup yields CDR1 KGHSH and CDR2 LQKENI. The V end lost 3 bases, the J end lost 4 bases, and 13 bases lay between the germline ends. CDR3 nucleotides: TGTGCCAGCTCACCGATAGCGGAACCTTACAATGAGCAGTTCTTC. Encoded protein: CASSPIAEPYNEQFF.

V is TRBV9 and J is TRBJ2-5; 7 bases fit TRBD2. The V segment lost 4 bases and the J segment 3 bases; nucleotides outside the gene matches: 6. The germline V gene encodes CDR1 SGDLS and CDR2 YYNGEE. The CDR3 has 14 residues. As DNA, the CDR3 is TGTGCCAGCAGCCCGGGACTACCCGAAGAGACCCAGTACTTC. It is translated as CASSPGLPEETQYF.

This CDR3 reads CASSIYSMNTEAFF. The CDR3, as DNA: TGTGCCAGTAGTATCTACAGTATGAACACTGAAGCTTTCTTT. The chain has TRBV19 and TRBJ1-1; D unresolved. The CDR3 runs to 14 residues. The ends were cut back, 3 bases at V and 0 bases at J, with 8 bases in the middle. CDR1 LNHDA and CDR2 SQIVND come from the germline V gene (reference sequence).

The rearrangement links TRBV5-6 to TRBJ2-6; D unresolved. The V end lost 1 base, the J end lost 0 bases, and 11 bases lay between the germline ends. Germline V CDR1 and CDR2: SGHDT, YYEEEE. The CDR3 totals 17 residues. CDR3 sequence (DNA): TGTGCCAGCAGCTTGCAGAGTCAGCCCTCTGGGGCCAACGTCCTGACTTTC. This translates into CASSLQSQPSGANVLTF. The whole variable domain, filled in from reference TRBV5-6 and TRBJ2-6, reads DAGVTQSPTHLIKTRGQQVTLRCSPKSGHDTVSWYQQALGQGPQFIFQYYEEEERQRGNFPDRFSGHQFPNYSSELNVNALLLGDSALYLCASSLQSQPSGANVLTFGAGSRLTVL.

The V and J genes are TRBV5-1 and TRBJ2-7, with TRBD2 matching 15 bases. CDR3 length: 17 amino acids. Germline V gene sequence: CDR1 SGHRS, CDR2 YFSETQ. Germline trimming cut 2 bases from V and 3 bases from J; bases unmatched to any gene: 6. CDR3 sequence (DNA): TGCGCCAGCAGCTTAGGGACTAGCGGGAGGTCCAGCTACGAGCAGTACTTC. Translated, it gives CASSLGTSGRSSYEQYF.

The V call is TRBV6-5, the J call TRBJ1-1; tentative D call: TRBD1 (5 bases). CDR1 and CDR2 from the germline V gene are MNHEY and SVGAGI. V lost 4 bases and J lost 4, with 16 bases in between. The length of the CDR3 is 15 residues. CDR3 nucleotide sequence: TGTGCCAGCAGTTCTTACGGGGGGGGGATCACTGAAGCTTTCTTT. Protein product: CASSSYGGGITEAFF.

V is TRBV5-1 and J is TRBJ2-7; 7 bases map to TRBD1. Trimming removed 1 base from V and 5 bases from J; junction bases left unmatched: 12. The CDR3 is 16 amino acids. Germline V gene sequence: CDR1 SGHRS, CDR2 YFSETQ. The CDR3 bases are TGCGCCAGCAGCTTGAGTCTGCAGGGGACAGAGGACGAGCAGTACTTC. It specifies CASSLSLQGTEDEQYF.

A word on this clone: The junction does not match germline at one end; this may be a read error. The chain carries TRBV7-7 and TRBJ2-5, with 8 bases that match TRBD1. Germline values: CDR1 SSHAT, CDR2 FNYEAQ (reference sequence). CDR3 length: 14 amino acids. The CDR3: CASSLGTGGETQYF. CDR3 DNA: TGTGCTAGCAGCTTAGGAACAGGGGGAGAGACCCAGTACTTC.

This rearrangement joins TRBV4-1 to TRBJ2-1, with 11 bases fitting TRBD2. V was pared by 1 base and J by 6 bases, with 8 bases of the junction left unmatched. This CDR3 is 17 amino acids long. CDR1 MGHRA and CDR2 YSYEKL come from the germline V gene. The CDR3 sequence: CASSQADGLAGPNEQFF. The CDR3 nucleotides read TGCGCCAGCAGCCAAGCCGATGGACTAGCGGGCCCCAATGAGCAGTTCTTC.

This clone was picked up one time. The chain links TRBV19 to TRBJ2-7, with 7 bases identical to TRBD2. V was pared by 3 bases and J by 3 bases, with 8 bases of the junction left unmatched. Germline V gene sequence: CDR1 LNHDA, CDR2 SQIVND (reference sequence). The CDR3 has 15 amino acids. The CDR3 here is CASSIIRGGSYEQYF. The CDR3 DNA reads as TGTGCCAGTAGTATCATCCGAGGCGGGAGCTACGAGCAGTACTTC.